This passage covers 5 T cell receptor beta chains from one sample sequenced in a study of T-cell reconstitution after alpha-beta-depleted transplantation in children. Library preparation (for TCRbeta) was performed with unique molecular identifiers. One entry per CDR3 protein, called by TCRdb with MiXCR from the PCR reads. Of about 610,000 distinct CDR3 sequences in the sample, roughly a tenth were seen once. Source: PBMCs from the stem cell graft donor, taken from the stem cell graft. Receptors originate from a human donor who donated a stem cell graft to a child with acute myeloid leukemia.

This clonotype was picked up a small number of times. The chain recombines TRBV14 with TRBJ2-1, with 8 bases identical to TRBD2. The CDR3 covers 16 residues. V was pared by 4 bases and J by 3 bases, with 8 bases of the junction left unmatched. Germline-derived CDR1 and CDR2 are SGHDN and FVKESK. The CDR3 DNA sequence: TGTGCCAGCAGCCCTCCTGGACTAGCCTTCTACAATGAGCAGTTCTTC. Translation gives CASSPPGLAFYNEQFF.

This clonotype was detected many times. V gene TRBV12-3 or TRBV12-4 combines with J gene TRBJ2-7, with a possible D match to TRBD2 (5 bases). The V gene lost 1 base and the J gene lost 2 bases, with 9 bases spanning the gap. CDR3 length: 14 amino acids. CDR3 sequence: CASSLGGAPYEQYF. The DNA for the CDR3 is TGTGCCAGCAGTTTAGGGGGAGCCCCCTACGAGCAGTACTTC.

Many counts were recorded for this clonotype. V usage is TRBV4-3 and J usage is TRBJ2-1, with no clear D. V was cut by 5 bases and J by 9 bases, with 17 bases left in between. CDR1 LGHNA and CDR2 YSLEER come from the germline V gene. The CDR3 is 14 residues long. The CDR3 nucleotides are TGCGCCAGCAGCTCAGCGACGTGGGCCGGTGAGCAGTTCTTC. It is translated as CASSSATWAGEQFF.

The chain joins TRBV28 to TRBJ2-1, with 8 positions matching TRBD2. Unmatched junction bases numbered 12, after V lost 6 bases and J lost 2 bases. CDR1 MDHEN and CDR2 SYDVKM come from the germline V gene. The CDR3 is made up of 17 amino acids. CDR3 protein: CASRFRPGLGPYNEQFF. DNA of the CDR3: TGTGCCAGCAGATTCCGTCCGGGACTAGGACCCTACAATGAGCAGTTCTTC. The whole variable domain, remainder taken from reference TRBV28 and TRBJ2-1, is DVKVTQSSRYLVKRTGEKVFLECVQDMDHENMFWYRQDPGLGLRLIYFSYDVKMKEKGDIPEGYSVSREKKERFSLILESASTNQTSMYLCASRFRPGLGPYNEQFFGPGTRLTVL.

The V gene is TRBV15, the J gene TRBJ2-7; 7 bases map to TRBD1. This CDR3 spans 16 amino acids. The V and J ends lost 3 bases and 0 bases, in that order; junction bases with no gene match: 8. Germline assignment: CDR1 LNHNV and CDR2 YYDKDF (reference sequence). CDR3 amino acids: CATSSSGTESSYEQYF. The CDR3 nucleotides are TGTGCCACCAGCAGTTCCGGGACAGAAAGCTCCTACGAGCAGTACTTC. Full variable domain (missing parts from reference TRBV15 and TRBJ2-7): DAMVIQNPRYQVTQFGKPVTLSCSQTLNHNVMYWYQQKSSQAPKLLFHYYDKDFNNEADTPDNFQSRRPNTSFCFLDIRSPGLGDTAMYLCATSSSGTESSYEQYFGPGTRLTVT.